This entry describes one TCR beta chain. This clone has just a few counts. It has no known antigen specificity. No base-level quality is on record; no much larger clone is a single base apart. The data belong to a study of shared clonotypes between healthy human individuals (dated by TCRdb to about 2020). For the study in its entirety: A few men and a couple of women, aged 18 to 49 years, made up the cohort. Leukapheresis yielded between about 0.8 and 9.5 billion PBMCs per donor. The study deeply sequenced blood TCR repertoires of about 5 healthy adults to estimate repertoire size and the extent of clonotype sharing between individuals. Per donor, three plates each were used for CD4 naive and CD4 memory, two for CD8 naive, and one for CD8 memory. To increase sequencing depth and limit assay-specific biases, different laboratories used diverse techniques to prepare libraries and sequence TCR repertoires.

The CDR3, from cysteine to phenylalanine, totals 13 residues. Of all the DNA, just the CDR3 is kept, 39 bases in frame from base 1. Per the germline V gene, SGHTS is the CDR1 and YDEGEE is the CDR2. Trimming at the junction amounts to 0 bases on V and 7 bases on J, and the germline ends lie 8 bases apart. Study-wide findings and limitations: Sampling was restricted to blood, and TCR repertoires in tissue are likely to differ from TCR repertoires in blood. Incomplete sequencing was indicated by rarefaction of sorted-subset datasets, despite the large sequencing depth. About 5% of naive CD4, 3.5% of naive CD8, approximately 2% of memory CD4, and about 0.4% of memory CD8 clonotypes were shared across a few donors. Pairwise subsampling led to the expectation that sequencing depth would affect the degree of clonotype sharing among donors. Naive subsets generally had larger estimated clonotype richness than memory subsets did. Higher generation probabilities were observed for clonotypes shared by all four sorted-subset donors than for non-shared clonotypes. The genetic and exposure-history diversity represented was limited by the small number of donors.

TCR CDR3 regions were amplified from genomic DNA by multiplex PCR using the deep immunoSEQ assay. Extracted genomic DNA from each cell subset was distributed evenly across all wells of several immunoSEQ 96-well plates, and each plate was treated as a replicate. For sorted subsets, approximately 0.2 ug of genomic DNA, equivalent to some 30,000 T cell genomes, went into each replicate PCR. The purified libraries were quantified using a Qubit 3.0 fluorometer, sized with a Bioanalyzer 2100, and then quantified again using the KAPA Library Quantification kit. Every immunoSEQ 96-well plate was sequenced on a separate single-read 150-cycle Illumina NextSeq 550 flow cell. From the authors' description of their analysis: Because the immunoSEQ output held only junctional sequences and lacked quality scores, the filtering could not match the filtering applied to full-length reads. Sequences were annotated with PyIR, a Python wrapper for IgBLAST v1.9, and V/J genes and CDR3 were assigned using IMGT germline references. Reads were removed for weak V/J assignments (E-value above 1e-6), missing CDR3, stop codons, out-of-frame junctions, or ambiguous translated residues. V3J clonotypes were defined by identical inferred V gene, J gene, and CDR3 amino acid sequence. The percentage overlap between two repertoires was calculated by dividing the number of shared unique clonotypes by the size of the smaller repertoire. Repertoire richness was assessed with RTK rarefaction, the Chao1 estimator, and Recon v2.1 estimates of unobserved clonotypes. OLGA was used to compute generation probabilities for all TCRbeta clonotypes that the gDNA method yielded from a few donors. TCRdb retrieved this table from immuneACCESS and kept in-frame rearrangements only. Not all clones are present; in checked studies, unresolved V genes account for under half, and no reason is known for the remainder. V and J calls and clone size follow that table, whereas D and trimming were derived from the DNA. This sample comprises roughly 1 million clones, about three quarters of them detected only once. The ten top clones hold approximately 1.5% of the sample.

The donors were healthy, HIV-negative adults who had no recently reported acute infections or vaccinations. Every donor was a Caucasian adult living in Nashville, Tennessee, USA. CD4+ T cells were enriched by magnetic negative selection, after which naive cells were positively selected on CD45RA and the negative fraction was taken as the memory subset. After blood collection by leukapheresis, PBMCs were isolated using Ficoll-Histopaque density gradient centrifugation and then cryopreserved in the vapor phase of liquid nitrogen. Analytical flow cytometry was used to check the purity and quantity of each magnetically sorted T cell population. Genomic DNA was isolated from each sorted fraction and quantified by UV absorbance on a Nanodrop 2000c.

This sequence uses TRBV5-8 and TRBJ1-5; no D gene can be assigned with confidence. The sample consisted of memory CD4+ T cells sorted from blood. This specimen's cell subset or site label, interpreted: CD45RA-negative fraction. This sequence originates from a man aged 18 to 30 in good health. The bases are TGTGCCAGCAGCTTGGGATTACCGCAGCCCCAGCATTTT. It translates as CASSLGLPQPQHF.